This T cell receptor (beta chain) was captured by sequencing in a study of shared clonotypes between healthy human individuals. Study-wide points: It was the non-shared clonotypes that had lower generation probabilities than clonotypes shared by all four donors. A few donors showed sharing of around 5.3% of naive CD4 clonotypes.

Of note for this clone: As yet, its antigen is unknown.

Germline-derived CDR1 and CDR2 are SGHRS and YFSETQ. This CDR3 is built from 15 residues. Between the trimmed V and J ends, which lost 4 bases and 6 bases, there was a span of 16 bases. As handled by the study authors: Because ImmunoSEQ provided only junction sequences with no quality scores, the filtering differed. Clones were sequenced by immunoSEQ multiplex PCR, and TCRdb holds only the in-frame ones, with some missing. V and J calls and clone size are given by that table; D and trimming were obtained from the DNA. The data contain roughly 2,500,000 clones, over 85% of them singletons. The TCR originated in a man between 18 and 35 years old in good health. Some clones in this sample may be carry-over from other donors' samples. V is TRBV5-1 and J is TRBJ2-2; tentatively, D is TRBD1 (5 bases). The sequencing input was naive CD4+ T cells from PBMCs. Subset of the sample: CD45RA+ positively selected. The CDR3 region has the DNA TGCGCCAGCAGCCGAATCAGGGTAGAAGCCGGGGAGCTGTTTTTT. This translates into CASSRIRVEAGELFF.